A selection of T cell receptor beta chains follows, all from one sample in a study of regulatory T cells in long-lasting Graves disease. In TCRdb, the multiplex PCR reads were re-called with MiXCR into one record per CDR3 protein. The sample has hundreds of thousands of distinct CDR3 sequences, approximately 23% seen once. This specimen consisted of peripheral blood mononuclear cells (PBMCs), obtained when the disease was refractory, from a patient treated with antithyroid drugs. These TCRs come from a female donor with Graves disease. Each CDR3 is given with its conserved first and last residue. The D gene is left open where the match is weak. Some rows have no size entry. The others give once, few or many, or a class for an expanded clone.

cdr3_aa	cdr3_nt	v_call	j_call	clone_size	d_call
CSANRDRGDTGELFF	TGCAGTGCGAACCGGGACCGCGGGGACACCGGGGAGCTGTTTTTT	TRBV20-1	TRBJ2-2	NA	NA
CASSGSGTGGIPLYTF	TGTGCCAGCAGTGGATCCGGGACAGGGGGGATCCCGTTATACACCTTC	TRBV2	TRBJ1-2	many	TRBD1
CASSEGVNYGYTF	TGTGCCAGCAGTGAGGGGGTCAACTATGGCTACACCTTC	TRBV12-3/TRBV12-4	TRBJ1-2	many	NA
CASSQAGQGGGTQYF	TGTGCCAGCAGCCAAGCAGGACAGGGAGGTGGGACCCAGTACTTC	TRBV3-1	TRBJ2-5	many	TRBD1
CAISDLQLNYGYTF	TGTGCCATCAGTGATCTACAGCTCAACTATGGCTACACCTTC	TRBV10-3	TRBJ1-2	NA	NA
CSVGGGQETQYF	TGCAGCGTGGGGGGGGGGCAAGAGACCCAGTACTTC	TRBV29-1	TRBJ2-5	NA	TRBD2
CSVEGQGLEAFF	TGCAGCGTTGAAGGACAAGGACTTGAAGCTTTCTTT	TRBV29-1	TRBJ1-1	many	NA
CASSPTGGYTEAFF	TGTGCCAGCAGCCCAACTGGGGGGTACACTGAAGCTTTCTTT	TRBV2	TRBJ1-1	many	NA
CSADRDRDHEQYF	TGCAGTGCCGACCGGGACAGGGATCACGAGCAGTACTTC	TRBV20-1	TRBJ2-7	few	TRBD1
CSARGVLAGVRETQYF	TGCAGTGCTAGAGGGGTGCTAGCGGGAGTCAGGGAGACCCAGTACTTC	TRBV20-1	TRBJ2-5	NA	TRBD2
CASSLGGRELFF	TGTGCCAGCAGCTTAGGGGGCAGGGAACTGTTTTTT	TRBV7-2	TRBJ1-4	many	NA
CASSVAGGRGGQFF	TGTGCCAGCAGTGTAGCGGGGGGCCGAGGGGGGCAGTTCTTC	TRBV7-2	TRBJ2-1	NA	TRBD2
CASSPVGSSGNTIYF	TGTGCCAGCAGCCCAGTAGGGTCCTCTGGAAACACCATATATTTT	TRBV9	TRBJ1-3	NA	NA
CASGDGQGWGEKLFF	TGTGCCAGCGGGGATGGACAGGGCTGGGGTGAAAAACTGTTTTTT	TRBV28	TRBJ1-4	many	TRBD1
CASSLLSGAGELFF	TGTGCCAGCAGCTTATTATCCGGGGCCGGGGAGCTGTTTTTT	TRBV7-8	TRBJ2-2	NA	NA
CASRTQDRDHSPLHF	TGTGCCAGCAGAACACAAGACCGGGACCATTCACCCCTCCACTTT	TRBV28	TRBJ1-6	many	NA
CASSPPGSTNYGYTF	TGTGCCAGCAGCCCACCCGGGTCTACTAACTATGGCTACACCTTC	TRBV14	TRBJ1-2	few	NA
CSASDPGQGAYEQYF	TGCAGTGCCTCCGACCCGGGACAGGGGGCCTACGAGCAGTACTTC	TRBV20-1	TRBJ2-7	many	TRBD1
CASSDGQGRTGEKLFF	TGTGCCAGCAGCGACGGACAGGGTAGGACGGGTGAAAAACTGTTTTTT	TRBV6-2/TRBV6-3	TRBJ1-4	few	TRBD1
CAGSSGPGQLHSSYNSPLHF	TGTGCCGGTAGTAGCGGACCCGGACAACTCCATAGCTCCTATAATTCACCCCTCCACTTT	TRBV19	TRBJ1-6	few	NA
CASSPLTGGNQPQHF	TGTGCCAGCAGTCCGTTGACCGGTGGCAATCAGCCCCAGCATTTT	TRBV12-3/TRBV12-4	TRBJ1-5	many	NA
CANSPRASPPEEQYF	TGTGCCAACAGTCCCCGTGCCAGTCCCCCTGAGGAGCAGTACTTC	TRBV12-3/TRBV12-4	TRBJ2-7	NA	NA
CSARDFRRLRGGYGYTF	TGCAGTGCTAGAGATTTCAGGCGGCTCCGGGGGGGCTATGGCTACACCTTC	TRBV20-1	TRBJ1-2	NA	NA
CASRAGGANTEAFF	TGTGCCAGCAGGGCAGGGGGCGCGAACACTGAAGCTTTCTTT	TRBV7-3	TRBJ1-1	many	TRBD1
CASSSRLAGGYFGSGANVLTF	TGTGCCAGCAGCTCGAGACTAGCGGGGGGCTACTTTGGTTCTGGGGCCAACGTCCTGACTTTC	TRBV7-2	TRBJ2-6	NA	TRBD2
CASSLAGYSYTF	TGTGCCAGCAGCTTAGCGGGGTACAGCTACACCTTC	TRBV7-6	TRBJ1-2	few	NA
CATLNLGTGLDYGYTF	TGTGCCACCTTGAATCTCGGGACAGGTCTTGACTATGGCTACACCTTC	TRBV12-3/TRBV12-4	TRBJ1-2	many	TRBD1
CASSSVPSYEQYF	TGTGCCAGCAGCTCGGTACCCTCCTACGAGCAGTACTTC	TRBV7-2	TRBJ2-7	many	NA
CASSPTSGPEGETQYF	TGCGCCAGCAGCCCAACTAGCGGCCCGGAGGGGGAGACCCAGTACTTC	TRBV5-1	TRBJ2-5	NA	TRBD2
CASIPGLAGDTQYF	TGTGCCAGCATTCCTGGACTAGCTGGAGATACGCAGTATTTT	TRBV28	TRBJ2-3	many	TRBD2
CASSFRGRTYSNQPQHF	TGTGCCAGCAGTTTTCGTGGACGGACTTATAGCAATCAGCCCCAGCATTTT	TRBV28	TRBJ1-5	many	NA
CASSSPYQETQYF	TGTGCCAGCAGCTCACCTTACCAAGAGACCCAGTACTTC	TRBV7-2	TRBJ2-5	many	NA
CASSIDDYSNQPQHF	TGTGCCAGCAGTATAGATGATTATAGCAATCAGCCCCAGCATTTT	TRBV28	TRBJ1-5	many	NA
CSAWDTANEKLFF	TGCAGTGCGTGGGACACCGCTAATGAAAAACTGTTTTTT	TRBV20-1	TRBJ1-4	many	NA
CASGIGNTIYF	TGTGCCAGCGGCATCGGAAACACCATATATTTT	TRBV5-6	TRBJ1-3	few	NA
CASSWVGAGRDNEQFF	TGTGCCAGCAGTTGGGTGGGAGCGGGGAGAGACAATGAGCAGTTCTTC	TRBV28	TRBJ2-1	NA	TRBD2
CASSPRLAVIQETQYF	TGTGCCAGCAGCCCCAGACTAGCGGTCATCCAAGAGACCCAGTACTTC	TRBV28	TRBJ2-5	many	TRBD2
CASGHIDRGTEAFF	TGTGCTAGTGGGCACATTGACAGGGGTACTGAAGCTTTCTTT	TRBV12-5	TRBJ1-1	many	TRBD1
CASSQDQWTGGASRTEAFF	TGTGCCAGCAGCCAAGATCAATGGACAGGGGGCGCATCGAGGACTGAAGCTTTCTTT	TRBV3-1	TRBJ1-1	NA	TRBD1
CAISESGETQYF	TGTGCCATCAGTGAGTCGGGAGAGACCCAGTACTTC	TRBV10-3	TRBJ2-5	many	NA
CASRELAGAHEQYF	TGTGCCAGCAGGGAACTAGCGGGAGCACACGAGCAGTACTTC	TRBV6-2/TRBV6-3	TRBJ2-7	many	TRBD2
CASSFDSDQPQHF	TGCGCCAGCAGCTTTGACAGCGATCAGCCCCAGCATTTT	TRBV5-1	TRBJ1-5	NA	NA
CASSMGRGGYIQYF	TGTGCCAGTAGTATGGGCAGGGGAGGATACATTCAGTACTTC	TRBV19	TRBJ2-4	NA	NA
CASSYSGGSSRQYF	TGCGCCAGCAGCTACTCTGGCGGGAGTAGTCGGCAGTACTTC	TRBV5-1	TRBJ2-7	once	TRBD2
CASSVGQVDYEQYF	TGTGCCAGCAGCGTCGGACAGGTTGACTACGAGCAGTACTTC	TRBV9	TRBJ2-7	NA	TRBD1
CASSLQRGGQETQYF	TGTGCCAGCAGTTTACAGCGGGGGGGGCAAGAGACCCAGTACTTC	TRBV12-3/TRBV12-4	TRBJ2-5	many	TRBD2
CASSPETVFTNYGYTF	TGTGCCAGCAGTCCAGAGACAGTTTTTACTAACTATGGCTACACCTTC	TRBV28	TRBJ1-2	many	NA
CASSLTADTQYF	TGTGCCAGCAGTTTGACGGCAGATACGCAGTATTTT	TRBV28	TRBJ2-3	few	NA
CASSDSNRNTEAFF	TGTGCCAGCAGTGACTCGAACCGGAACACTGAAGCTTTCTTT	TRBV6-4	TRBJ1-1	many	NA
CASSDFNTEAFF	TGTGCCAGCTCGGACTTCAACACTGAAGCTTTCTTT	TRBV18	TRBJ1-1	many	NA
CASSSTLGAPGSYTF	TGTGCCAGCAGCTCGACTCTCGGTGCCCCCGGCAGCTACACCTTC	TRBV7-2	TRBJ1-2	few	NA
CASSRTRDSRNSPLHF	TGTGCCAGCAGTCGGACCCGGGACAGCCGGAATTCACCCCTCCACTTT	TRBV6-1	TRBJ1-6	NA	TRBD1